This record covers a single T cell receptor (beta chain). Its specificity is unknown. Other DNA sequences from this sample encode an identical CDR3 as well. The source of the sample is a study of shared clonotypes between healthy human individuals. Points from the study as a whole: In general, naive subsets displayed greater estimated richness than memory subsets did.

This table comes from immunoSEQ multiplex PCR, and its TCRdb copy is limited to in-frame clones, with some not included. The profile shows around 700,000 clones, approximately 79% of them singletons. This receptor was identified in a woman aged 30 to 39 in good health. The sample was memory CD4+ T cells sorted from blood. Subset in this sample: CD45RA-negative fraction.

The DNA for the CDR3 is TGTGCCAGCAGTTACTCGAGCGGATCCTACGAGCAGTACTTC. Amino acids: CASSYSSGSYEQYF. This chain uses TRBV6-5 with TRBJ2-7; maybe TRBD2 (5 bases). The germline V and J ends were trimmed by 0 bases and 1 base, with 7 bases remaining between them. The CDR3 has 14 amino acids. Germline-derived CDR1 and CDR2 are MNHEY and SVGAGI.